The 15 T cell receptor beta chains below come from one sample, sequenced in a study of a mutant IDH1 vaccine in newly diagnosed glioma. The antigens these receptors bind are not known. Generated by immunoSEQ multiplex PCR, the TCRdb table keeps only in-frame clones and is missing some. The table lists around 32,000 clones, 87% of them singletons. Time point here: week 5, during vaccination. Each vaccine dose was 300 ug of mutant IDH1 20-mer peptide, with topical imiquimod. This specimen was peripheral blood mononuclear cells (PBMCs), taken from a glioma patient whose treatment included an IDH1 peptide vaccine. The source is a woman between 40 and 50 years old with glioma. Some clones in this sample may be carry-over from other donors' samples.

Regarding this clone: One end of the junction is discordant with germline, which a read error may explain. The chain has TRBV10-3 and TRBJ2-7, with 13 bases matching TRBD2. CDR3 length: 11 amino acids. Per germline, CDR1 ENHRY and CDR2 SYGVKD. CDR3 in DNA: TGTGCCATCAGTGAGGGGACTAGCGGGACTTTC. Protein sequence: CAISEGTSGTF.

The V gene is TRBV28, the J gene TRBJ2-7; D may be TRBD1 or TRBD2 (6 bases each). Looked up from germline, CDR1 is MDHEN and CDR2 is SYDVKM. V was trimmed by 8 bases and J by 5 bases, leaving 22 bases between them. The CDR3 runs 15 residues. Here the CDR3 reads CASGMGGASGDEQYF. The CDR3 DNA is TGTGCCAGCGGTATGGGGGGCGCCAGTGGCGACGAGCAGTACTTC.

CDR3 amino acids: CASSLLDRQETQYF. CDR3 sequence (DNA): TGTGCCAGCAGCTTGCTAGACCGCCAAGAGACCCAGTACTTC. The chain recombines TRBV5-6 with TRBJ2-5; D remains unclear. The germline V and J ends were trimmed by 1 base and 1 base, with 8 bases remaining between them. Germline loops: CDR1 SGHDT, CDR2 YYEEEE. The CDR3 loop spans 14 amino acids.

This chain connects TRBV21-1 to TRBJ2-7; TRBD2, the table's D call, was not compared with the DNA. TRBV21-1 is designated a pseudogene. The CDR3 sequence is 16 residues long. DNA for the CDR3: TGTGCCAGCAGCACCGGGGGGACTAGCGGAACCTACGAGCAGTACTTC. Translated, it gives CASSTGGTSGTYEQYF.

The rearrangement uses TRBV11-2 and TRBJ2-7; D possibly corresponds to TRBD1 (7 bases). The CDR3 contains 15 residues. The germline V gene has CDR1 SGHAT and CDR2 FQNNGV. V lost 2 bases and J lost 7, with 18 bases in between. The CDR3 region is CASSLYVQGGLEQYF. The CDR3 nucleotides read TGTGCCAGCAGCTTATATGTGCAGGGGGGTCTTGAGCAGTACTTC.

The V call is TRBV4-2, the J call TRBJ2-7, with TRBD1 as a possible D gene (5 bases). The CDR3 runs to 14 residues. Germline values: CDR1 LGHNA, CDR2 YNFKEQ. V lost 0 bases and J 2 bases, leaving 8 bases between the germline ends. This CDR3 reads CASSQDQGPYEQYF. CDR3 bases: TGTGCCAGCAGCCAAGATCAGGGTCCCTACGAGCAGTACTTC.

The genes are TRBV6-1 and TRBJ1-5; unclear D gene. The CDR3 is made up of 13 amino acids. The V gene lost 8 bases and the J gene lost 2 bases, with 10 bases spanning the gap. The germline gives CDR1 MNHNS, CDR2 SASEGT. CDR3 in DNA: TGTGCCAGCGGGGTAATGGGCAATCAGCCCCAGCATTTT. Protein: CASGVMGNQPQHF.

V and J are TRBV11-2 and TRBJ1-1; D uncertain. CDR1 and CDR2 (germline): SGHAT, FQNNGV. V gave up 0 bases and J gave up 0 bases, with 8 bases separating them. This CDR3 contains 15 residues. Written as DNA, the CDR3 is TGTGCCAGCAGCTTAGATTCCGGAATGAACACTGAAGCTTTCTTT. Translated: CASSLDSGMNTEAFF.

The CDR3 sequence is CASSVGGGKNIQYF. The CDR3 DNA follows: TGTGCCAGCAGCGTTGGGGGAGGCAAAAACATTCAGTACTTC. The V call is TRBV9, the J call TRBJ2-4; D may be TRBD2 (6 bases). This CDR3 is 14 amino acids long. Trimming took 2 bases from V and 3 from J, leaving 9 bases between them. Germline-derived CDR1 and CDR2 are SGDLS and YYNGEE.

The CDR3 spells CASSQPDRINGYTF. The CDR3 nucleotides read TGTGCCAGCAGCCAACCCGACAGGATCAATGGCTACACCTTC. The V gene is TRBV28, the J gene TRBJ1-2; tentatively, D is TRBD1 (6 bases). The germline V gene has CDR1 MDHEN and CDR2 SYDVKM. The CDR3 totals 14 residues. Trimming cost V 6 bases and J 6 bases, with 17 bases left between them.

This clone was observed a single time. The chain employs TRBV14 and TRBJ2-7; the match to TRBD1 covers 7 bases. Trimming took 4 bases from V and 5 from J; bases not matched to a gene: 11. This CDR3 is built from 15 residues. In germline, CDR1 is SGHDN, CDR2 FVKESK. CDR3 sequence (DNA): TGTGCCAGCAGCCCCTACTTACAGGGGAACCACGAGCAGTACTTC. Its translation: CASSPYLQGNHEQYF.

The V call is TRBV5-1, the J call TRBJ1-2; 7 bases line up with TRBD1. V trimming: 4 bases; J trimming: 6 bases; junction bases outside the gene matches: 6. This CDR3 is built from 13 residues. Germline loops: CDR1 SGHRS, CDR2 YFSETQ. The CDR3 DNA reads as TGCGCCAGCAGCGTGGGTGGGACAGATGGCTACACCTTC. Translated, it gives CASSVGGTDGYTF.

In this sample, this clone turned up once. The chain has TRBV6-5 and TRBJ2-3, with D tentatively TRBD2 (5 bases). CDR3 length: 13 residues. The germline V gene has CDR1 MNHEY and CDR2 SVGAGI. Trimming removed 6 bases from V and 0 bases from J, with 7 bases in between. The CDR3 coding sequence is TGTGCCAGCAGGAGGGATAGCACAGATACGCAGTATTTT. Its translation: CASRRDSTDTQYF.

CDR3 coding DNA: TGCGCCAGCAGCCAACTGACAGTAAACTATGGCTACACCTTC. Protein product: CASSQLTVNYGYTF. This chain connects TRBV4-1 to TRBJ1-2; D possibly corresponds to TRBD1 (5 bases). The CDR3 spans 14 residues. The ends were cut back, 2 bases at V and 2 bases at J, with 9 bases in the middle. Germline V gene sequence: CDR1 MGHRA, CDR2 YSYEKL.

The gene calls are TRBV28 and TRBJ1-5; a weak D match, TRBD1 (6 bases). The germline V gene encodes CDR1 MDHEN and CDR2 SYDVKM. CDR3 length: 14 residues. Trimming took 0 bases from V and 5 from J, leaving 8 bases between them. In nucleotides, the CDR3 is TGTGCCAGCAGTTTATGGGCAGGGGATCAGCCCCAGCATTTT. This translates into CASSLWAGDQPQHF.